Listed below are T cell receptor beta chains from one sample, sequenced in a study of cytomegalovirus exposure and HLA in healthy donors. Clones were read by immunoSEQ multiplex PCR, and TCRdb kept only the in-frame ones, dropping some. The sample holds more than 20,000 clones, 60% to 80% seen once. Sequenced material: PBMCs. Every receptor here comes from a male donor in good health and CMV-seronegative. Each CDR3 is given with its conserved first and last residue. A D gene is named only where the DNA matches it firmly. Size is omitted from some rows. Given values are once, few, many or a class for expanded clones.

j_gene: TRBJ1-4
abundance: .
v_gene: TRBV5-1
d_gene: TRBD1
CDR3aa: CASRLDRASEKLFF
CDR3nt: TGCGCCAGCAGACTGGACAGGGCGAGTGAAAAACTGTTTTTT

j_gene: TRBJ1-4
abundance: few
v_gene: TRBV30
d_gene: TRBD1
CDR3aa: CAWHRGRGEKLFF
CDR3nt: TGTGCCTGGCACAGGGGGCGAGGTGAAAAACTGTTTTTT

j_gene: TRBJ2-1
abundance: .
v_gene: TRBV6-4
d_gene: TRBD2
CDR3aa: CASSGLAGGNEQFF
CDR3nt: TGTGCCAGCAGCGGACTAGCGGGTGGCAATGAGCAGTTCTTC

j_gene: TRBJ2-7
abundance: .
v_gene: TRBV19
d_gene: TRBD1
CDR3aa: CASSSGTGTYEQYF
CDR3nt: TGTGCCAGTAGTTCCGGGACAGGAACCTACGAGCAGTACTTC

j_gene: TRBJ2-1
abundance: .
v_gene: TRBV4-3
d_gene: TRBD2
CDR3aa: CASSPSSGGLQYNEQFF
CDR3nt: TGCGCCAGCAGCCCCTCTAGCGGGGGCCTGCAGTACAATGAGCAGTTCTTC

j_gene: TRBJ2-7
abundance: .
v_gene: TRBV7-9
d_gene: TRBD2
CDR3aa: CSSGGKTYEQYF
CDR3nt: TGTTCCAGCGGGGGCAAGACCTACGAGCAGTACTTC

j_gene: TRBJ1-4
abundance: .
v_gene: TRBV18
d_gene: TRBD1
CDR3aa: CASSAGQGHEKLFF
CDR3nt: TGTGCCAGCTCAGCGGGACAGGGGCATGAAAAACTGTTTTTT

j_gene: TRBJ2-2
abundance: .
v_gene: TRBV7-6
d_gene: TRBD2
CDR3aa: CASSPSPGLAGFGGELFF
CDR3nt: TGTGCCAGCAGCCCCTCCCCGGGGCTAGCGGGATTCGGAGGGGAGCTGTTTTTT

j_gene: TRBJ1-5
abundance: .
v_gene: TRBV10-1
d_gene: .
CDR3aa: CASSESECRRLNQPQHF
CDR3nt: TGCGCCAGCAGTGAGTCGGAGTGTCGGAGGCTTAATCAGCCCCAGCATTTT

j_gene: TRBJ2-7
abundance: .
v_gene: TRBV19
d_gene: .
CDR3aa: CASETKGSEQYF
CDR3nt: TGTGCCAGCGAGACAAAAGGATCAGAGCAGTACTTC

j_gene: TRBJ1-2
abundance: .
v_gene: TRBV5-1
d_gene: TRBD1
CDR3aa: CASSPGQGSAGYTF
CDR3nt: TGCGCCAGCAGTCCGGGACAGGGGTCTGCTGGCTACACCTTC

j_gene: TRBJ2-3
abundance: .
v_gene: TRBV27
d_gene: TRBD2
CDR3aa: CASSSSGATDTQYF
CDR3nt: TGTGCCAGCAGTTCTAGCGGGGCCACAGATACGCAGTATTTT

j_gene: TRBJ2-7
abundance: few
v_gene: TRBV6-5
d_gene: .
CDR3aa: CASSFSQMAAYEQYF
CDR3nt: TGTGCCAGCAGTTTCTCGCAAATGGCGGCCTACGAGCAGTACTTC

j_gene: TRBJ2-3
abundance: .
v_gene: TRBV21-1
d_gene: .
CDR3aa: CASSNTQRGLASTDTQYF
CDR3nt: TGTGCCAGCAGCAACACCCAGAGGGGGCTAGCTAGCACAGATACGCAGTATTTT

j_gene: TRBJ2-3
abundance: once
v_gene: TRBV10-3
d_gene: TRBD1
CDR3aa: CAIRDGQGATDTQYF
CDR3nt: TGTGCCATCAGGGATGGACAGGGGGCCACAGATACGCAGTATTTT

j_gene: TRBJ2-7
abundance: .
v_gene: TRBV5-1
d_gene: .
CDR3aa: CASSSLLDEQYF
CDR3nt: TGCGCCAGCAGCTCCCTTTTAGACGAGCAGTACTTC

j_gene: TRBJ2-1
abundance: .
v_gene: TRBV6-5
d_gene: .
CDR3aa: CASSRPGGNEQFF
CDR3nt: TGTGCCAGCAGTAGACCCGGAGGGAATGAGCAGTTCTTC

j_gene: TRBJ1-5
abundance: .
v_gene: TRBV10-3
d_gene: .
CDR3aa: CAISPHNQPQHF
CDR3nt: TGTGCCATCAGTCCACACAATCAGCCCCAGCATTTT

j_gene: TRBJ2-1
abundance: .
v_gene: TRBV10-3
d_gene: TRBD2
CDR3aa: CAISEPYLSGGHNNEQFF
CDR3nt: TGTGCCATCAGTGAGCCCTACCTTAGCGGGGGGCATAACAATGAGCAGTTCTTC

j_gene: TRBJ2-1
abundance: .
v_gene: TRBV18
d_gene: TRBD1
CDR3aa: CASSPGTGQSYNEQFF
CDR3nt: TGTGCCAGCTCACCAGGGACGGGACAGAGCTACAATGAGCAGTTCTTC

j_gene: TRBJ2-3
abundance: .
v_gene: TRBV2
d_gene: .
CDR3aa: CASSEARLVSAQYF
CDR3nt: TGTGCCAGCAGTGAAGCTCGACTAGTTAGTGCGCAGTATTTT

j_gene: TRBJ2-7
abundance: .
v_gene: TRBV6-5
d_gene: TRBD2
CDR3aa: CASSYSSISRDYQYF
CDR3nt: TGTGCCAGCAGTTACTCCAGTATATCCCGGGACTATCAATACTTC

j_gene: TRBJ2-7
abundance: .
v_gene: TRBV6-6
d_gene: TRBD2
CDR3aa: CASSHGLAGGYEQYF
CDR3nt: TGTGCCAGCAGCCACGGACTAGCGGGGGGATACGAGCAGTACTTC

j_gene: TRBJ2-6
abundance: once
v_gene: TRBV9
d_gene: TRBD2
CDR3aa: CASSVAGGAGANVLTF
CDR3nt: TGTGCCAGCAGCGTAGCTGGGGGGGCTGGGGCCAACGTCCTGACTTTC

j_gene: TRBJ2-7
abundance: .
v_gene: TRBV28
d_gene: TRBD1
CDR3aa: CVSSGTRDRGVEQYF
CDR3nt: TGTGTCAGCAGTGGGACCAGGGACAGGGGTGTCGAGCAGTACTTC

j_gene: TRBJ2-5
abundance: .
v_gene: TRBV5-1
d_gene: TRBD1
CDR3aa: CASTGQGETQYF
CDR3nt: TGCGCCAGCACCGGACAGGGAGAGACCCAGTACTTC

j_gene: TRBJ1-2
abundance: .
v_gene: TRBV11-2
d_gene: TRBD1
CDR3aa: CASSLVRVAGGLLNYGYTF
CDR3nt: TGTGCCAGCAGCTTAGTAAGGGTAGCAGGGGGCCTATTGAACTATGGCTACACCTTC

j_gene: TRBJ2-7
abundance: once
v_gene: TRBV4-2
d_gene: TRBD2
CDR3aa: CASSQDSGTAYEQYF
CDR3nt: TGTGCCAGCAGCCAAGATAGCGGGACCGCCTACGAGCAGTACTTC

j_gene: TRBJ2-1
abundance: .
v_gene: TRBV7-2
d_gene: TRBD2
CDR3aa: CASSYGTRSPYEQFF
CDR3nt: TGTGCCAGCAGCTATGGGACTAGATCCCCCTATGAGCAGTTCTTC

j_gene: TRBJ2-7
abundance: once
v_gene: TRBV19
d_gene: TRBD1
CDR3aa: CANTDRSGEQYF
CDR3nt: TGTGCCAATACGGACAGGAGTGGCGAGCAGTACTTC

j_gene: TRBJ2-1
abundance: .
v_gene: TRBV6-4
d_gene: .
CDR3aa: CASSDSSGSRVEQFF
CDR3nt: TGTGCCAGCAGTGACTCGAGTGGGAGTCGGGTTGAGCAGTTCTTC

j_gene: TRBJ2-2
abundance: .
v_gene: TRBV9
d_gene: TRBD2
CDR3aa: CASSVVAGNTGELFF
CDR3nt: TGTGCCAGCAGCGTAGTAGCGGGGAACACCGGGGAGCTGTTTTTT

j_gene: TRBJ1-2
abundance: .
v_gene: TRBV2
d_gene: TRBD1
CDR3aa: CASSEWTGKEGGYGYTF
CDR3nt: TGTGCCAGCAGTGAGTGGACAGGGAAGGAGGGGGGATATGGCTACACCTTC

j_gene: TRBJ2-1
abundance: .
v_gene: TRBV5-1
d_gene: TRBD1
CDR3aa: CASSSRDRDEQFF
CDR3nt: TGCGCCAGCAGCTCCCGGGACAGGGATGAGCAGTTCTTC

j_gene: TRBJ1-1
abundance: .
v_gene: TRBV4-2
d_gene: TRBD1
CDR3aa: CASSQGATGEAFF
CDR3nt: TGTGCCAGCAGCCAAGGGGCCACAGGGGAGGCTTTCTTT

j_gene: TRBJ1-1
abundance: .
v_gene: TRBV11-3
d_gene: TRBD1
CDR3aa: CASSSQGASNTEAFF
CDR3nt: TGTGCCAGCAGCTCCCAGGGGGCCTCGAACACTGAAGCTTTCTTT

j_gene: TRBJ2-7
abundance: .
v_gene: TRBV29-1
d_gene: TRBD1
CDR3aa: CSVEDLRLWDREYEQYF
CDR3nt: TGCAGCGTTGAAGATCTCAGATTATGGGACAGGGAGTACGAGCAGTACTTC

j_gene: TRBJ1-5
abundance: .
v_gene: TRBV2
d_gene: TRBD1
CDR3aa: CASRDRQGSNQPQHF
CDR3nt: TGTGCCAGCAGAGATCGACAGGGAAGTAATCAGCCCCAGCATTTT

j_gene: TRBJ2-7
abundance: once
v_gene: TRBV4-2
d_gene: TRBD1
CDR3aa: CASSPIVGTGGNEQYF
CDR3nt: TGTGCCAGCAGCCCAATTGTTGGGACAGGGGGCAACGAGCAGTACTTC

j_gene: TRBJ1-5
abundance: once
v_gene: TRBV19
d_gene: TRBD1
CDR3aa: CASSIIEGAVLPQHF
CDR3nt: TGTGCCAGTAGTATAATTGAGGGGGCTGTGTTACCCCAGCATTTT

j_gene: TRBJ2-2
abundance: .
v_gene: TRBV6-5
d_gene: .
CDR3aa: CASSISTGELFF
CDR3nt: TGTGCCAGCAGTATATCCACCGGGGAGCTGTTTTTT

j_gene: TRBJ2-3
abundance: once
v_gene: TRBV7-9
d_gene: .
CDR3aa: CASSLAGGTQYF
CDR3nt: TGTGCCAGCAGCTTAGCGGGGGGTACGCAGTATTTT

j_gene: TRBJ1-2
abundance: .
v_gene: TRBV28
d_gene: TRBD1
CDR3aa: CASSAGDRGRGAYGYTF
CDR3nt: TGTGCCAGCAGTGCGGGGGACAGGGGGCGAGGGGCGTATGGCTACACCTTC

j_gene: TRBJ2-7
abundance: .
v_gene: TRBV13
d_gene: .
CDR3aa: CASRAAGESYEQYF
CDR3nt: TGTGCCAGCAGGGCGGCGGGTGAGTCCTACGAGCAGTACTTC

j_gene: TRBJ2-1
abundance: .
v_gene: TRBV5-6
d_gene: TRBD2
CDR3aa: CASSRTSGRLVYWEQFF
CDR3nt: TGTGCCAGCAGCCGTACTAGCGGGAGATTGGTGTATTGGGAGCAGTTCTTC

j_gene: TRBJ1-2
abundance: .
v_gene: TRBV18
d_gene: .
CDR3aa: CASSPQGLDHGYTF
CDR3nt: TGTGCCAGCTCACCGCAGGGACTGGATCATGGCTACACCTTC

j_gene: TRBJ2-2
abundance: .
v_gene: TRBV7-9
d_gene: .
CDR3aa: CASSLAGAGQYTGELFF
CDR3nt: TGTGCCAGCAGCTTAGCGGGGGCGGGCCAATATACCGGGGAGCTGTTTTTT